The 18 T cell receptor beta chains below come from one sample, sequenced in a study of chemoradiotherapy in HPV16-positive cancers. TCRdb's table, derived via immunoSEQ multiplex PCR, lists solely in-frame clones and lacks some. The sample has about 5,400 clones; about 67% are singletons. This sample comprised tumor tissue, obtained from a patient who underwent chemoradiotherapy. All receptors come from a human donor with HPV-associated anogenital cancer.

This clone was seen more than once but under ten times. This CDR3 is CASSWGAGVGEVTQYF. The CDR3 DNA sequence: TGTGCCAGCAGCTGGGGAGCGGGAGTGGGGGAGGTGACCCAGTACTTC. V usage is TRBV5-5 and J usage is TRBJ2-5, with TRBD2 identical over 8 bases. This CDR3 has 16 amino acids. V was pared by 3 bases and J by 7 bases, with 14 bases of the junction left unmatched. CDR1 is SGHKS and CDR2 is YYEKEE in the germline V gene (reference sequence).

The gene calls are TRBV7-3 and TRBJ1-1; possible D gene TRBD1, 6 bases. The CDR3 is made up of 17 amino acids. Trimming pared 0 bases from V and 7 bases from J, leaving 21 bases between. CDR1 is SGHTA, CDR2 FQGTGA, per germline. The CDR3 loop is CASSLTSTRGGDIEAFF. CDR3 nucleotides: TGTGCCAGCAGCTTAACTAGTACGAGGGGGGGGGATATTGAAGCTTTCTTT.

The chain joins TRBV28 to TRBJ2-3, with 10 nucleotides matching TRBD2. V gave up 2 bases and J gave up 3 bases; unmatched junction bases: 2. The CDR3 loop spans 15 amino acids. Per germline, CDR1 MDHEN and CDR2 SYDVKM. CDR3 loop: CASSLVAGGTDTQYF. CDR3 DNA sequence: TGTGCCAGCAGTTTAGTAGCGGGAGGTACAGATACGCAGTATTTT. Full variable domain (outside the CDR3, taken from reference TRBV28 and TRBJ2-3): DVKVTQSSRYLVKRTGEKVFLECVQDMDHENMFWYRQDPGLGLRLIYFSYDVKMKEKGDIPEGYSVSREKKERFSLILESASTNQTSMYLCASSLVAGGTDTQYFGPGTRLTVL.

V gene TRBV30 combines with J gene TRBJ2-3; 16 bases align to TRBD2. This CDR3 has 16 residues. In germline, CDR1 is GTSNPN, CDR2 SVGIG (reference sequence). V dropped 1 base and J dropped 7; count of bases not matched to a gene: 5. CDR3 nucleotide sequence: TGTGCCTGGAGTGCCGGGACTAGCGGGAGGGGGTATACGCAGTATTTT. Translating gives CAWSAGTSGRGYTQYF.

V usage is TRBV30 and J usage is TRBJ2-3; 8 bases are a match to TRBD2. This CDR3 is 17 amino acids long. The germline V gene has CDR1 GTSNPN and CDR2 SVGIG (reference sequence). V was pared by 2 bases and J by 6 bases, with 16 bases of the junction left unmatched. The CDR3 protein is CAWSPSRLAGLRDTQYF. In DNA form, the CDR3 reads TGTGCCTGGAGTCCTTCCCGGTTAGCGGGACTTAGGGATACGCAGTATTTT. Filled out from reference TRBV30 and TRBJ2-3, the complete variable domain reads SQTIHQWPATLVQPVGSPLSLECTVEGTSNPNLYWYRQAAGRGLQLLFYSVGIGQISSEVPQNLSASRPQDRQFILSSKKLLLSDSGFYLCAWSPSRLAGLRDTQYFGPGTRLTVL.

The V call is TRBV21-1, the J call TRBJ1-3; the table's D call, TRBD1, was not checked against the DNA. TRBV21-1 has pseudogene status. CDR3 length equals 15 residues. Written as DNA, the CDR3 is TGTGCCAGCAGCCGTAGCAGGGACTCTGGAAACACCATATATTTT. Its protein product is CASSRSRDSGNTIYF.

The chain is built from TRBV19 and TRBJ2-1, with TRBD2 matching 10 bases. Trimming at V came to 2 bases and at J to 9 bases, leaving 1 base not matched to a gene. Germline V lookup: CDR1 LNHDA, CDR2 SQIVND (reference sequence). The CDR3 is 13 residues long. CDR3 coding DNA: TGTGCCAGTAGTATACAGCGGGAGGGTGAGCAGTTCTTC. Its translation is CASSIQREGEQFF.

This clone has only a few counts. The rearrangement uses TRBV6-1 and TRBJ2-7; the D is unclear. The CDR3 has 13 amino acids. V was shortened by 3 bases and J by 0 bases, with 6 bases between the two germline ends. Germline V gives CDR1 MNHNS, CDR2 SASEGT. The CDR3 nucleotides are TGTGCCAGCAGTGACATAGCCTCCTACGAGCAGTACTTC. Translating gives CASSDIASYEQYF.

The chain links TRBV27 to TRBJ1-4, with D tentatively TRBD1 (5 bases). The germline V and J ends were trimmed by 10 bases and 0 bases, with 9 bases remaining between them. Germline V gives CDR1 MNHEY, CDR2 SMNVEV (reference sequence). The CDR3 is 13 residues long. This CDR3 is CATAGATNEKLFF. For the CDR3, the DNA is TGTGCCACCGCGGGGGCAACTAATGAAAAACTGTTTTTT.

This rearrangement joins TRBV19 to TRBJ1-1; 7 nucleotides agree with TRBD1. CDR3 length: 14 residues. V dropped 5 bases and J dropped 4; count of bases not matched to a gene: 7. CDR1 is LNHDA and CDR2 is SQIVND in the germline V gene (reference sequence). The chain's CDR3 is CASSANRGLTEAFF. CDR3 nucleotide sequence: TGTGCCAGTAGTGCCAACAGGGGTCTCACTGAAGCTTTCTTT.

This clone was detected a few times. The chain uses TRBV5-1 and TRBJ2-7; a possible D gene is TRBD1 (6 bases). The CDR3 length is 16 residues. Between the trimmed V and J ends, which lost 0 bases and 2 bases, there was a span of 15 bases. Germline assignment: CDR1 SGHRS and CDR2 YFSETQ. The CDR3 DNA follows: TGCGCCAGCAGCTTGGATGGGACACAACCTACCTACGAGCAGTACTTC. Its translation is CASSLDGTQPTYEQYF. Looking up the rest from reference TRBV5-1 and TRBJ2-7 gives the full variable domain: KAGVTQTPRYLIKTRGQQVTLSCSPISGHRSVSWYQQTPGQGLQFLFEYFSETQRNKGNFPGRFSGRQFSNSRSEMNVSTLELGDSALYLCASSLDGTQPTYEQYFGPGTRLTVT.

This chain connects TRBV2 to TRBJ2-1; unclear D gene. The CDR3 is 11 residues long. Germline CDR1 and CDR2: SNHLY and FYNNEI. Trimming cost V 7 bases and J 5 bases, with 6 bases left between them. The CDR3 DNA sequence: TGTGCCAGCACGCGCAACAATGAGCAGTTCTTC. It encodes CASTRNNEQFF.

This clone occurred a few times. The chain is built from TRBV15 and TRBJ2-7; 7 nucleotides agree with TRBD1. Per germline, CDR1 LNHNV and CDR2 YYDKDF (reference sequence). This CDR3 has 16 residues. The V and J ends lost 1 base and 7 bases, in that order; junction bases with no gene match: 13. The CDR3 region has the DNA TGTGCCACCAGCAGAGCACCGCGACAGGGAGTGAGGGAGCAGTACTTC. Its protein product is CATSRAPRQGVREQYF.

The V call is TRBV6-1, the J call TRBJ2-7; 7 positions match TRBD1. Germline CDR1 MNHNS, CDR2 SASEGT. The ends lost 2 bases at V and 2 bases at J; junction bases unmatched: 3. This CDR3 has 14 amino acids. CDR3 DNA sequence: TGTGCCAGCAGTGAACACAGGGGCCCCTACGAGCAGTACTTC. It yields the protein CASSEHRGPYEQYF.

V and J are TRBV7-3 and TRBJ2-3; possible D gene TRBD2, 5 bases. From germline, CDR1 is SGHTA and CDR2 FQGTGA. V was cut by 4 bases and J by 0 bases, with 23 bases left in between. The CDR3 is 19 amino acids. CDR3 sequence reads: CASSSTLAHTPTSTDTQYF. The CDR3 DNA sequence: TGTGCCAGCAGCTCGACCCTAGCCCACACTCCCACGAGCACAGATACGCAGTATTTT.

V gene TRBV7-2 combines with J gene TRBJ2-2; 9 bases map to TRBD1. V shed 5 bases and J 7 bases; nucleotides not matched to a gene: 14. There are 17 residues in the CDR3. CDR1 and CDR2 (germline): SGHTA, FQGNSA. For the CDR3, the DNA is TGTGCCAGCAGCCCCTTTTTGGGACAGGGCTGGGGCGGGGAGCTGTTTTTT. It specifies CASSPFLGQGWGGELFF.

The rearrangement joins TRBV7-8 to TRBJ1-1, with TRBD1 as a possible D gene (5 bases). Germline-derived CDR1 and CDR2 are SGHVS and FQNEAQ. Trimming took off 4 bases at V and 6 bases at J, with 12 bases between the two ends. The CDR3 totals 13 residues. The CDR3 protein is CASSSTGGAEAFF. CDR3 nucleotides: TGTGCCAGCAGCTCTACCGGGGGGGCTGAAGCTTTCTTT. Full variable domain (missing parts from reference TRBV7-8 and TRBJ1-1): GAGVSQSPRYKVAKRGQDVALRCDPISGHVSLFWYQQALGQGPEFLTYFQNEAQLDKSGLPSDRFFAERPEGSVSTLKIQRTQQEDSAVYLCASSSTGGAEAFFGQGTRLTVV.

The gene calls are TRBV6-1 and TRBJ2-5; tentatively, D is TRBD2 (6 bases). The CDR3 covers 13 residues. V lost 2 bases and J 7 bases, leaving 11 bases between the germline ends. The germline V gene encodes CDR1 MNHNS and CDR2 SASEGT. The CDR3, as DNA: TGTGCCAGCAGTGAATGGGGGGACGGGACCCAGTACTTC. It specifies CASSEWGDGTQYF.